The sample holds many counts of the clone carrying this T cell receptor (beta chain). Its antigen is as yet unknown. The data belong to a study of T-cell memory formation after mild COVID-19. V lost 0 bases to trimming and J lost 5 bases, with 3 bases between them. Germline CDR1 SGDLS, CDR2 YYNGEE. The CDR3 has 12 residues. Points from the study as a whole: In pre-infection memory, a portion of responding clones appeared, which suggested that cross-reactive memory joined.

cDNA libraries for TCR alpha and TCR beta, carrying sample barcodes and UMIs, came from 5'RACE with constant-segment primers. MiXCR, applied by TCRdb to the 5' RACE reads, yields one record per CDR3 protein. The table has about 470,000 distinct CDR3 sequences, approximately 18% seen once. This chain joins TRBV9 and TRBJ2-1; no clear D gene. This TCR was recovered from an adult woman who had mild COVID-19 (a few samples of this study predate the infection). Cell type and time point are not known. The sequenced material came from PBMCs or a T cell subset sorted from them (not recorded which). The CDR3 DNA reads TGTGCCAGCAGCGTAGGGGACAATGAGCAGTTCTTC. Translation gives CASSVGDNEQFF. Variable domain in full (rest from reference TRBV9 and TRBJ2-1): DSGVTQTPKHLITATGQRVTLRCSPRSGDLSVYWYQQSLDQGLQFLIQYYNGEERAKGNILERFSAQQFPDLHSELNLSSLELGDSALYFCASSVGDNEQFFGPGTRLTVL.